Here is one T cell receptor beta chain with its context. V was pared by 2 bases and J by 2 bases, with 10 bases between. From germline, CDR1 is MNHNY and CDR2 SVGAGI (reference sequence). The CDR3 sequence is 15 residues long. This sample stems from a study of blood T cell repertoires in COVID-19. While infection was still active, Seattle patients were enrolled and then followed longitudinally. The table came from immunoSEQ multiplex PCR; TCRdb's copy has only in-frame clones and leaves some out. Of roughly 280,000 clones listed, more than 85% are singletons. The sample was peripheral blood. The rearrangement uses TRBV6-6 and TRBJ1-3; no clear D. The receptor's source is a woman aged 60-70 years with COVID-19, enrolled during active disease. The CDR3 here is CASSYAGSPGNTIYF. The CDR3 DNA reads as TGTGCCAGCAGTTACGCGGGGTCCCCTGGAAACACCATATATTTT.